A selection of T cell receptor beta chains follows, all from one sample in a study of blood T cell repertoires in COVID-19. Sequencing used immunoSEQ multiplex PCR; TCRdb keeps in-frame clones, though not all of them. In the table there are 55,000 to 85,000 clones, more than 65% of which are singletons. The specimen was peripheral blood. These receptors originate from a woman in her 70s with acute or convalescent COVID-19. CDR3s include the opening cysteine and the closing phenylalanine or tryptophan. Fields, in order: J gene, V gene, D gene, clone size, CDR3 protein, CDR3 DNA. The D gene is left open where the match is weak. A row's size may be missing; if present it is once, few, many or a size class.

>TRBJ1-4|TRBV5-5|-|few
CASSSQGIREKLFF
TGTGCCAGCAGCTCACAGGGCATACGAGAAAAACTGTTTTTT
>TRBJ1-2|TRBV4-3|-|-
CASSPEGTYGYTF
TGCGCCAGCAGCCCGGAGGGAACCTATGGCTACACCTTC
>TRBJ2-5|TRBV5-1|-|-
CASSPDNQETQYF
TGCGCCAGCAGCCCAGACAACCAAGAGACCCAGTACTTC
>TRBJ1-1|TRBV3-1/TRBV3-2|TRBD1|once
CASSPRDRYTEAFF
TGTGCCAGCAGCCCCCGGGACAGGTACACTGAAGCTTTCTTT
>TRBJ2-2|TRBV10-3|TRBD2|-
CATEKASGGANTGELFF
TGTGCCACCGAGAAGGCTAGCGGGGGGGCTAACACCGGGGAGCTGTTTTTT
>TRBJ2-2|TRBV10-3|TRBD2|-
CAISGLTSGGPNTGELFF
TGTGCCATCAGTGGTCTTACTAGCGGGGGCCCGAACACCGGGGAGCTGTTTTTT
>TRBJ2-5|TRBV10-2|-|once
CASSRTEQETQYF
TGCGCCAGCAGCCGGACAGAACAAGAGACCCAGTACTTC
>TRBJ2-7|TRBV11-2|-|-
CASSLGGLAYEQYF
TGTGCCAGCAGCTTAGGAGGATTAGCCTACGAGCAGTACTTC
>TRBJ1-6|TRBV15|-|few
CATSPRFSSPLHF
TGTGCCACCAGCCCCCGGTTTAGTTCACCCCTCCACTTT
>TRBJ1-1|TRBV7-2|TRBD1|-
CASSPPGTGRSFF
TGTGCCAGCAGCCCCCCCGGGACAGGGCGGTCTTTCTTT
>TRBJ2-7|TRBV27|TRBD2|-
CASSELAGWNEQYF
TGTGCCAGCAGTGAACTAGCGGGATGGAACGAGCAGTACTTC
>TRBJ1-3|TRBV4-3|-|-
CASSQEFTRVGNTIYF
TGCGCCAGCAGCCAAGAGTTTACCAGGGTCGGAAACACCATATATTTT
>TRBJ2-1|TRBV5-4|-|-
CASSLGASPYSSYNEQFF
TGTGCCAGCAGCTTGGGGGCTAGCCCGTACAGCTCCTACAATGAGCAGTTCTTC
>TRBJ1-6|TRBV19|TRBD1|-
CASSINWGQGISPLHF
TGTGCCAGTAGTATTAACTGGGGACAGGGGATTTCACCCCTCCACTTT
>TRBJ2-1|TRBV19|TRBD1|-
CASSIHMTGGGNEQFF
TGTGCCAGTAGTATTCACATGACAGGGGGAGGCAATGAGCAGTTCTTC
>TRBJ2-1|TRBV19|TRBD2|-
CASRTAPTSGRDEQFF
TGTGCCAGTAGGACCGCCCCGACTAGCGGGAGGGATGAGCAGTTCTTC
>TRBJ1-2|TRBV2|TRBD1|-
CASSGQGYGYTF
TGTGCCAGCAGTGGACAGGGGTACGGCTACACCTTC
>TRBJ2-5|TRBV12-5|TRBD2|-
CASGLGLAGGPKETQYF
TGTGCTAGTGGTTTGGGACTAGCGGGGGGGCCTAAAGAGACCCAGTACTTC
>TRBJ1-2|TRBV27|-|few
CASRGGQVHGYTF
TGTGCCAGCAGGGGAGGGCAGGTACATGGCTACACCTTC
>TRBJ1-1|TRBV11-1|-|once
CASSLRGNTEAFF
TGTGCCAGCAGCTTAAGGGGGAACACTGAAGCTTTCTTT
>TRBJ2-5|TRBV18|-|-
CASSPPKDRPKETQYF
TGTGCCAGCTCACCACCGAAGGACAGACCGAAAGAGACCCAGTACTTC
>TRBJ1-1|TRBV6-2/TRBV6-3|-|-
CASSRQMNTEAFF
TGTGCCAGCAGCCGACAGATGAACACTGAAGCTTTCTTT
>TRBJ2-2|TRBV28|-|-
CASRVGQATGELFF
TGTGCCAGCAGGGTGGGGCAGGCCACCGGGGAGCTGTTTTTT
>TRBJ1-1|TRBV29-1|-|-
CSVEVRRGTEAFF
TGCAGCGTTGAAGTAAGGAGGGGCACTGAAGCTTTCTTT
>TRBJ1-1|TRBV6-6|-|-
CASSWTVTEAFF
TGTGCCAGCAGCTGGACAGTCACTGAAGCTTTCTTT
>TRBJ2-7|TRBV7-2|-|-
CASSPSGGSSYEQYF
TGTGCCAGCAGTCCGTCAGGGGGGAGCTCCTACGAGCAGTACTTC
>TRBJ2-1|TRBV6-5|TRBD2|-
CASSLLSGGGNEQFF
TGTGCCAGCAGTTTGCTTAGCGGGGGGGGAAATGAGCAGTTCTTC
>TRBJ1-1|TRBV19|-|-
CASSQQVNTEAFF
TGTGCCAGTAGTCAACAGGTGAACACTGAAGCTTTCTTT
>TRBJ2-5|TRBV24-1|-|-
CATSDLERGQETQYF
TGTGCCACCAGTGATTTGGAACGGGGGCAAGAGACCCAGTACTTC